This T cell receptor beta chain originates from a study of shared clonotypes between healthy human individuals (dated by TCRdb to 2019 to 2021). Concerning the study at large: The cohort included a few men and a couple of women between 18 and 49 years of age. Per donor, three plates each were used for CD4 naive and CD4 memory, two for CD8 naive, and one for CD8 memory. Per donor, leukapheresis produced somewhere between about 0.85 and 8.9 billion PBMCs. To increase sequencing depth and limit assay-specific biases, different laboratories used diverse techniques to prepare libraries and sequence TCR repertoires. The study deeply sequenced blood TCR repertoires of five healthy adults to estimate repertoire size and the extent of clonotype sharing between individuals.

Beyond this particular receptor, the publication reports: Higher generation probabilities were observed for clonotypes shared by all four sorted-subset donors than for non-shared clonotypes. The genetic and exposure-history diversity represented was limited by the small number of donors. When four donors were compared, the shared fraction of clonotypes was around 5.1% for naive CD4, 3.5% to 4% for naive CD8, more than 2% for memory CD4, and approximately 0.4% for memory CD8. Estimated clonotype richness was generally larger for naive than for memory subsets. Even with the large sequencing depth, rarefaction of the sorted-subset datasets indicated that sequencing was incomplete. Sampling was limited to blood, and TCR repertoires in tissue likely differ from TCR repertoires in blood. Pairwise subsampling indicated that sequencing depth was expected to affect the degree of clonotype sharing among donors.

Using the deep immunoSEQ assay, multiplex PCR amplified TCR CDR3 regions from genomic DNA. Genomic DNA extracted from each cell subset was distributed evenly over all wells of several immunoSEQ 96-well plates, and each plate served as one replicate. For sorted subsets, approximately 210 ng of genomic DNA, equivalent to some 33,000 T cell genomes, went into each replicate PCR. Purified libraries were measured with a Qubit 3.0 fluorometer, size-checked on a Bioanalyzer 2100, and measured again with the KAPA Library Quantification kit. Each immunoSEQ 96-well plate was sequenced on its own single-read 150-cycle Illumina NextSeq 550 flow cell. Per the authors' processing: Because the immunoSEQ output held only junctional sequences and lacked quality scores, the filtering could not match the filtering applied to full-length reads. Sequences were annotated with PyIR, a Python wrapper for IgBLAST v1.9, using IMGT germline references to assign V/J genes and CDR3. Reads were removed for weak V/J assignments (E-value above 1e-6), missing CDR3, stop codons, out-of-frame junctions, or ambiguous translated residues. V3J clonotypes were defined as sequences sharing an identical inferred V gene, J gene, and CDR3 amino acid sequence. To compute the percentage overlap between repertoires, the number of shared unique clonotypes was divided by the size of the smaller repertoire. Richness of each repertoire was evaluated using RTK rarefaction, the Chao1 estimator, and Recon v2.1 estimates of unobserved clonotypes. OLGA was used to compute generation probabilities for all TCRbeta clonotypes that the gDNA method yielded from a few donors. TCRdb's version of the immuneACCESS table is confined to in-frame rearrangements and falls short of the full clone set. An unresolved V gene accounts for under half of the shortfall where checked; the remainder is of unknown origin. Clonal size and the V and J genes are those of that table, whereas D and trimming came from the DNA. The sample table lists 2,500,000 or so clones, 85% to 95% of them with a count of one. Around 0.35% of the sample belongs to the ten largest clones.

Turning to this clone: Its antigen remains undetermined. No per-base quality is available; no much larger clone lies one base away.

Donors were healthy HIV-negative adults with no recently reported acute infections or vaccinations. Every donor was a Caucasian adult living in Nashville, Tennessee, USA. CD4+ T cells were enriched by magnetic negative selection, after which naive cells were positively selected on CD45RA and the negative fraction was taken as the memory subset. After blood collection by leukapheresis, PBMCs were isolated using Ficoll-Histopaque density gradient centrifugation and then cryopreserved in the vapor phase of liquid nitrogen. Analytical flow cytometry was used to check the purity and quantity of each magnetically sorted T cell population. Genomic DNA was isolated from each sorted fraction and quantified by UV absorbance on a Nanodrop 2000c. CDR1 and CDR2, per the germline V gene, are MNHEY and SVGAGI. The cysteine opens and the phenylalanine closes a CDR3 of 15 amino acids. Of the read, only the CDR3 DNA is kept; its 45 bases are in frame from base 1. V is pruned by 5 bases and J by 0 bases, leaving 4 bases of the junction without a gene match.

The chain was built from TRBV6-5 and TRBJ1-3; TRBD1 aligns with 7 central bases. The clonotype was recovered from a man between 18 and 29 years old in good health. Some clones in this sample may be carry-over from other donors' samples. Sequenced material: naive CD4+ T cells from PBMCs. The cell subset or site label for this specimen denotes: CD45RA+ positively selected. The DNA reads TGTGCCAGCAGTCGACAGGGCCTCTCTGGAAACACCATATATTTT. Translated, this gives CASSRQGLSGNTIYF.